The clone carrying this TCR beta chain appeared a single time. The record originates from a study of shared clonotypes between healthy human individuals. The CDR3 has 13 residues. The V segment lost 3 bases and the J segment 8 bases; nucleotides outside the gene matches: 2. Germline CDR1 LNHDA, CDR2 SQIVND (reference sequence). It was 150 to 250 ng DNA, approximately 28,000 T cell genomes, that sorted-subset replicate PCRs used. Some clones are missing from TCRdb's copy, which holds only in-frame ones; the method was immunoSEQ multiplex PCR. The sample lists some 1.5 million clones, nearly 99% occurring once.

The chain is built from TRBV19 and TRBJ2-1, with 9 bases aligning to TRBD1. This receptor was identified in a man in his thirties or forties in good health. The sample was naive CD4+ T cells sorted from blood. Subset given: CD45RA+ positively selected. Here the CDR3 DNA reads TGTGCCAGTAGTATGGACAGGGGCGATGAGCAGTTCTTC. As protein: CASSMDRGDEQFF.